The 19 T cell receptor beta chains reported below all come from one sample, sequenced in a study of shared clonotypes between healthy human individuals. Only in-frame clones appear in the TCRdb table, and some are missing; sequencing was by immunoSEQ multiplex PCR. The table lists roughly 2.5 million clones, approximately 94% of them singletons. Sequencing input: naive CD4+ T cells sorted from blood. The subset: CD45RA+ positively selected. The receptors were sampled from a man younger than 35 in good health.

The rearrangement uses TRBV10-3 and TRBJ1-2, with 7 bases identical to TRBD1. The CDR3 loop spans 14 amino acids. In germline, CDR1 is ENHRY, CDR2 SYGVKD. V was clipped by 2 bases and J by 7 bases; unmatched bases: 7. CDR3 sequence: CAISELGGAGGYTF. CDR3 bases: TGTGCCATCAGTGAGCTAGGGGGCGCAGGTGGCTACACCTTC.

The chain is built from TRBV10-2 and TRBJ2-2, with 8 bases aligning to TRBD1. From germline, CDR1 is WSHSY and CDR2 SAAADI. This CDR3 has 16 residues. V dropped 2 bases and J dropped 6; count of bases not matched to a gene: 8. The CDR3 sequence is CASSEPGQAPSGELFF. For the CDR3, the DNA is TGCGCCAGCAGTGAGCCGGGACAGGCCCCTTCCGGGGAGCTGTTTTTT.

The chain is built from TRBV5-1 and TRBJ2-2, with a weak D call TRBD2 (6 bases). Trimming pared 1 base from V and 4 bases from J, leaving 14 bases between. The CDR3 has 16 residues. Germline V gene data show CDR1 as SGHRS and CDR2 as YFSETQ. DNA of the CDR3: TGCGCCAGCAGCTTGACCGGGACTGTGAGCACCGGGGAGCTGTTTTTT. Residues: CASSLTGTVSTGELFF.

J is TRBJ2-5 and V is TRBV2, with D possibly TRBD2 on 5 matching bases. The CDR3 contains 14 residues. From germline, CDR1 is SNHLY and CDR2 FYNNEI. V lost 4 bases to trimming and J lost 5 bases, with 14 bases between them. CDR3 bases: TGTGCCAGCAGTGTCTTACTAGTTCCGGAGACCCAGTACTTC. It translates to CASSVLLVPETQYF.

V usage is TRBV14 and J usage is TRBJ2-7, with 9 nucleotides matching TRBD1. After removal of 5 bases from V and 6 bases from J, the junction contained 11 bases not matched to a gene. This CDR3 region has 15 residues. Germline-derived CDR1 and CDR2 are SGHDN and FVKESK. The CDR3 sequence: CASSGTGGRYSEQYF. Here the CDR3 DNA reads TGTGCCAGCAGCGGAACAGGGGGCAGGTACAGCGAGCAGTACTTC.

This clone was seen just once. The V gene is TRBV29-1, the J gene TRBJ2-3; D may be TRBD2 (5 bases). CDR1 is SQVTM and CDR2 is ANQGSEA in the germline V gene. Trimming removed 4 bases from V and 4 bases from J, with 12 bases in between. The CDR3 is 13 residues long. This CDR3 reads CSVGLASPDTQYF. The CDR3 coding sequence is TGCAGCGTTGGGTTAGCGAGCCCAGATACGCAGTATTTT.

The V gene is TRBV5-8, the J gene TRBJ1-4; D is perhaps TRBD1 (5 bases). This CDR3 is 13 amino acids long. Deletions cut 4 bases from V and 7 bases from J, with 11 bases between. The germline V gene encodes CDR1 SGHTS and CDR2 YDEGEE. CDR3 sequence reads: CASSKGPLEKLFF. Here the CDR3 DNA reads TGTGCCAGCAGCAAGGGACCGCTTGAAAAACTGTTTTTT.

The chain joins TRBV9 to TRBJ2-3; no firm D call. Per germline, CDR1 SGDLS and CDR2 YYNGEE. CDR3 length: 14 residues. V was trimmed by 2 bases and J by 1 base, leaving 8 bases between them. CDR3 DNA sequence: TGTGCCAGCAGCGTTTTAGAACGCACAGATACGCAGTATTTT. It codes for CASSVLERTDTQYF.

The rearrangement links TRBV19 to TRBJ2-7, with 15 bases aligning to TRBD2. V dropped 3 bases and J dropped 2; count of bases not matched to a gene: 8. Germline V lookup: CDR1 LNHDA, CDR2 SQIVND (reference sequence). The CDR3 has 18 residues. The CDR3 sequence is CASSIRTSGRAGTYEQYF. The CDR3 coding sequence is TGTGCCAGTAGTATCCGGACTAGCGGGAGGGCCGGGACCTACGAGCAGTACTTC.

V and J are TRBV5-5 and TRBJ2-6; tentatively, D is TRBD1 (6 bases). The CDR3 sequence is 15 residues long. Looked up from germline, CDR1 is SGHKS and CDR2 is YYEKEE (reference sequence). V was pared by 3 bases and J by 4 bases, with 11 bases between. The CDR3 region has the DNA TGTGCCAGCAGCTCCGTGGGGACAGGGGCCAACGTCCTGACTTTC. Protein product: CASSSVGTGANVLTF. Complete variable domain (other parts from reference TRBV5-5 and TRBJ2-6): DAGVTQSPTHLIKTRGQQVTLRCSPISGHKSVSWYQQVLGQGPQFIFQYYEKEERGRGNFPDRFSARQFPNYSSELNVNALLLGDSALYLCASSSVGTGANVLTFGAGSRLTVL.

The CDR3 loop reads CASSLDRASGNTIYF. CDR3 bases: TGTGCCAGCTCACTCGACAGGGCCTCTGGAAACACCATATATTTT. This chain joins TRBV18 and TRBJ1-3, with 7 bases that match TRBD1. V gave up 4 bases and J gave up 0 bases; unmatched junction bases: 3. Germline values: CDR1 KGHSH, CDR2 LQKENI. CDR3 size: 15 residues.

Details on this clone: Different DNA sequences within this sample yield the same CDR3. V usage is TRBV27 and J usage is TRBJ1-2; unclear D gene. Between the trimmed V and J ends, which lost 0 bases and 2 bases, there was a span of 4 bases. The CDR3 totals 13 residues. Germline-derived CDR1 and CDR2 are MNHEY and SMNVEV (reference sequence). The CDR3 DNA reads TGTGCCAGCAGTTTATCGGCGAACTATGGCTACACCTTC. Translated: CASSLSANYGYTF.

This clone was seen only once. V is TRBV19 and J is TRBJ1-2; D is undetermined. Trimming took 5 bases from V and 1 from J, leaving 14 bases between them. This CDR3 is 15 amino acids long. In germline, CDR1 is LNHDA, CDR2 SQIVND (reference sequence). CDR3 nucleotides: TGTGCCAGTAGTCCGCCGTCAGGTGATAACTATGGCTACACCTTC. Translated, it gives CASSPPSGDNYGYTF.

The rearrangement uses TRBV18 and TRBJ1-4; the D is unclear. CDR3 size: 16 residues. V was pared by 4 bases and J by 2 bases, with 14 bases between. Germline V gives CDR1 KGHSH, CDR2 LQKENI. The CDR3 bases are TGTGCCAGCTCACGTGGAGGGTCGGGGACTAATGAAAAACTGTTTTTT. Translation: CASSRGGSGTNEKLFF.

This chain links TRBV7-2 with TRBJ2-5; 7 nucleotides line up with TRBD2. Per the germline V gene, CDR1 is SGHTA and CDR2 is FQGNSA. The V segment lost 8 bases and the J segment 5 bases; nucleotides outside the gene matches: 8. This CDR3 comprises 13 residues. The CDR3 is CASGGGSGETQYF. The CDR3 nucleotides are TGTGCCAGCGGGGGGGGAAGCGGCGAGACCCAGTACTTC.

A remark on this clone: Other DNA sequences in the sample encode the same CDR3. The rearrangement links TRBV9 to TRBJ1-4; weak D call: TRBD1 (5 bases). The CDR3 runs 13 residues. V lost 3 bases and J lost 6, with 9 bases in between. The V gene's germline CDR1 is SGDLS and CDR2 YYNGEE. CDR3 in DNA: TGTGCCAGCAGCGCCGGACACTATGAAAAACTGTTTTTT. This gives the protein CASSAGHYEKLFF.

The DNA of the CDR3 is TGTGCCTGGAGTGTACTCAAAATTGGCAGAAACACAGATACGCAGTATTTT. Translated: CAWSVLKIGRNTDTQYF. The chain carries TRBV30 and TRBJ2-3; D unclear. The CDR3 is 17 amino acids. Germline V CDR1 and CDR2: GTSNPN, SVGIG (reference sequence). The V end lost 0 bases, the J end lost 2 bases, and 18 bases lay between the germline ends.

The chain joins TRBV20-1 to TRBJ2-1; no definite D call. There are 11 residues in the CDR3. Germline V lookup: CDR1 DFQATT, CDR2 SNEGSKA (reference sequence). The CDR3: CSFYMGNEQFF. The CDR3 region has the DNA TGCAGCTTTTACATGGGTAATGAGCAGTTCTTC.

The chain joins TRBV30 to TRBJ2-7; 8 positions match TRBD1. The CDR3 length is 15 residues. The V and J ends lost 7 bases and 3 bases, in that order; junction bases with no gene match: 14. The germline gives CDR1 GTSNPN, CDR2 SVGIG (reference sequence). This CDR3 is CALAQGATLFYEQYF. CDR3 nucleotides: TGTGCCTTAGCCCAGGGGGCGACACTCTTCTACGAGCAGTACTTC.